Listed below are T cell receptor beta chains from one sample, sequenced in a study of shared clonotypes between healthy human individuals. Libraries were prepared by immunoSEQ multiplex PCR; TCRdb keeps only in-frame clonotypes and omits some of them. The table lists approximately 1.5 million clones, around 98.5% of them singletons. Material for sequencing was naive CD4+ T cells sorted from blood. The source of these receptors is a man younger than 40 in good health. The CDR3 runs from the conserved cysteine through the conserved F or W. The D gene is left open where the match is weak. The size field is filled for only some rows; it gives once, few, many or a size class.

D gene: NA; V gene: TRBV5-4; J gene: TRBJ2-4; CDR3 length: 13; clone size: once; CDR3 protein: CASSLSKENIQYF; CDR3 DNA: TGTGCCAGCAGCTTGAGTAAGGAGAACATTCAGTACTTC
D gene: TRBD2; V gene: TRBV27; J gene: TRBJ2-1; CDR3 length: 17; clone size: once; CDR3 protein: CASSLPEKRETYNEQFF; CDR3 DNA: TGTGCCAGCAGTTTACCAGAGAAGCGGGAGACTTACAATGAGCAGTTCTTC
D gene: TRBD1; V gene: TRBV20-1; J gene: TRBJ2-3; CDR3 length: 11; clone size: NA; CDR3 protein: CSAPTGKTQYF; CDR3 DNA: TGCAGTGCTCCGACAGGGAAGACGCAGTATTTT
D gene: NA; V gene: TRBV7-9; J gene: TRBJ2-7; CDR3 length: 18; clone size: NA; CDR3 protein: CASRPGRDTNTSSYEQYF; CDR3 DNA: TGTGCCAGCAGACCAGGCCGGGACACCAATACGAGCTCCTACGAGCAGTACTTC
D gene: NA; V gene: TRBV28; J gene: TRBJ2-7; CDR3 length: 14; clone size: NA; CDR3 protein: CASSFRTPAGEQYF; CDR3 DNA: TGTGCCAGCAGTTTCCGTACCCCGGCGGGGGAGCAGTACTTC
D gene: NA; V gene: TRBV15; J gene: TRBJ1-5; CDR3 length: 17; clone size: NA; CDR3 protein: CATTFLAGRAINQPQHF; CDR3 DNA: TGTGCCACCACCTTCTTAGCCGGGCGGGCGATCAATCAGCCCCAGCATTTT
D gene: NA; V gene: TRBV30; J gene: TRBJ2-7; CDR3 length: 14; clone size: NA; CDR3 protein: CAWSPRVGSYEQYF; CDR3 DNA: TGTGCCTGGAGTCCCCGAGTCGGGAGCTACGAGCAGTACTTC
D gene: TRBD2; V gene: TRBV6-6; J gene: TRBJ2-5; CDR3 length: 15; clone size: NA; CDR3 protein: CASSYGAGVTETQYF; CDR3 DNA: TGTGCCAGCAGTTACGGGGCGGGAGTAACAGAGACCCAGTACTTC
D gene: NA; V gene: TRBV27; J gene: TRBJ2-3; CDR3 length: 13; clone size: NA; CDR3 protein: CASSLPRSDTQYF; CDR3 DNA: TGTGCCAGCAGTTTACCTCGGTCAGATACGCAGTATTTT
D gene: NA; V gene: TRBV9; J gene: TRBJ1-2; CDR3 length: 14; clone size: NA; CDR3 protein: CASSVAETIYGYTF; CDR3 DNA: TGTGCCAGCAGCGTAGCAGAGACAATCTATGGCTACACCTTC
D gene: TRBD2; V gene: TRBV2; J gene: TRBJ2-1; CDR3 length: 15; clone size: NA; CDR3 protein: CASAGWASGQDEQFF; CDR3 DNA: TGTGCCAGCGCGGGTTGGGCTAGCGGGCAGGATGAGCAGTTCTTC
D gene: TRBD2; V gene: TRBV5-4; J gene: TRBJ2-7; CDR3 length: 14; clone size: NA; CDR3 protein: CASSRSSGGYEQYF; CDR3 DNA: TGTGCCAGCAGCCGATCTAGCGGGGGTTACGAGCAGTACTTC
D gene: NA; V gene: TRBV14; J gene: TRBJ2-5; CDR3 length: 13; clone size: NA; CDR3 protein: CASSQRESGTQYF; CDR3 DNA: TGTGCCAGCAGCCAAAGGGAGAGTGGGACCCAGTACTTC
D gene: TRBD2; V gene: TRBV27; J gene: TRBJ2-1; CDR3 length: 17; clone size: NA; CDR3 protein: CASRQLPSGRVGNEQFF; CDR3 DNA: TGTGCCAGCAGGCAGCTCCCCAGCGGGAGGGTGGGGAATGAGCAGTTCTTC
D gene: TRBD2; V gene: TRBV5-1; J gene: TRBJ2-1; CDR3 length: 15; clone size: NA; CDR3 protein: CASSFRLAVNNEQFF; CDR3 DNA: TGCGCCAGCAGCTTTAGACTAGCGGTGAACAATGAGCAGTTCTTC
D gene: TRBD1; V gene: TRBV29-1; J gene: TRBJ1-4; CDR3 length: 18; clone size: NA; CDR3 protein: CSVKRDRGVSGRNEKLFF; CDR3 DNA: TGCAGCGTCAAACGGGACAGGGGAGTAAGTGGAAGGAATGAAAAACTGTTTTTT
D gene: TRBD1; V gene: TRBV27; J gene: TRBJ1-1; CDR3 length: 14; clone size: NA; CDR3 protein: CASSFWDRGTEAFF; CDR3 DNA: TGTGCCAGCAGTTTCTGGGACAGGGGAACTGAAGCTTTCTTT
D gene: NA; V gene: TRBV28; J gene: TRBJ1-1; CDR3 length: 15; clone size: NA; CDR3 protein: CASRPTHGDNTEAFF; CDR3 DNA: TGTGCCAGCAGGCCCACCCACGGAGACAACACTGAAGCTTTCTTT
D gene: TRBD1; V gene: TRBV19; J gene: TRBJ2-4; CDR3 length: 16; clone size: NA; CDR3 protein: CASSLRQGLAKNIQYF; CDR3 DNA: TGTGCCAGTAGTCTTCGACAGGGCCTAGCCAAAAACATTCAGTACTTC
D gene: TRBD2; V gene: TRBV7-7; J gene: TRBJ2-1; CDR3 length: 16; clone size: once; CDR3 protein: CASSPRLAESYNEQFF; CDR3 DNA: TGTGCTAGCAGCCCCCGACTAGCGGAAAGCTACAATGAGCAGTTCTTC
D gene: NA; V gene: TRBV28; J gene: TRBJ2-6; CDR3 length: 13; clone size: NA; CDR3 protein: CASRRSGANVLTF; CDR3 DNA: TGTGCCAGCAGACGCTCTGGGGCCAACGTCCTGACTTTC
D gene: TRBD2; V gene: TRBV7-7; J gene: TRBJ2-1; CDR3 length: 13; clone size: NA; CDR3 protein: CASSLGLVDEQFF; CDR3 DNA: TGTGCTAGCAGCTTAGGACTAGTCGATGAGCAGTTCTTC
D gene: TRBD1; V gene: TRBV7-9; J gene: TRBJ2-7; CDR3 length: 14; clone size: NA; CDR3 protein: CASSPPDRVYEQYF; CDR3 DNA: TGTGCCAGCAGCCCTCCTGACAGGGTTTACGAGCAGTACTTC
D gene: TRBD1; V gene: TRBV4-3; J gene: TRBJ2-1; CDR3 length: 16; clone size: NA; CDR3 protein: CASSQETGTASNEQFF; CDR3 DNA: TGCGCCAGCAGCCAAGAGACCGGGACAGCCTCGAATGAGCAGTTCTTC
D gene: NA; V gene: TRBV5-1; J gene: TRBJ1-1; CDR3 length: 13; clone size: NA; CDR3 protein: CASSTGQGTEAFF; CDR3 DNA: TGCGCCAGCAGCACCGGGCAGGGCACTGAAGCTTTCTTT
D gene: TRBD1; V gene: TRBV15; J gene: TRBJ2-1; CDR3 length: 15; clone size: NA; CDR3 protein: CATSKGQGSYNEQFF; CDR3 DNA: TGTGCCACCAGCAAAGGACAGGGCTCCTACAATGAGCAGTTCTTC
D gene: NA; V gene: TRBV5-5; J gene: TRBJ2-7; CDR3 length: 11; clone size: once; CDR3 protein: CASSSTHEQYF; CDR3 DNA: TGTGCCAGCAGCTCGACCCACGAGCAGTACTTC
D gene: NA; V gene: TRBV29-1; J gene: TRBJ2-7; CDR3 length: 15; clone size: NA; CDR3 protein: CSVAPIVNQNYEQYF; CDR3 DNA: TGCAGCGTCGCCCCGATCGTGAATCAAAACTACGAGCAGTACTTC
D gene: NA; V gene: TRBV9; J gene: TRBJ1-2; CDR3 length: 12; clone size: NA; CDR3 protein: CASSPGNYGYTF; CDR3 DNA: TGTGCCAGCAGCCCAGGGAACTATGGCTACACCTTC
D gene: NA; V gene: TRBV28; J gene: TRBJ1-5; CDR3 length: 15; clone size: once; CDR3 protein: CASSHAGGSNQPQHF; CDR3 DNA: TGTGCCAGCAGTCACGCTGGGGGAAGCAATCAGCCCCAGCATTTT
D gene: NA; V gene: TRBV2; J gene: TRBJ2-7; CDR3 length: 14; clone size: NA; CDR3 protein: CASSERSAGYEQYF; CDR3 DNA: TGTGCCAGCAGTGAAAGGAGCGCAGGCTACGAGCAGTACTTC
D gene: TRBD1; V gene: TRBV28; J gene: TRBJ2-6; CDR3 length: 18; clone size: NA; CDR3 protein: CASTLMGTELSGANVLTF; CDR3 DNA: TGTGCCAGCACCCTAATGGGGACAGAGCTTTCTGGGGCCAACGTCCTGACTTTC
D gene: NA; V gene: TRBV29-1; J gene: TRBJ2-7; CDR3 length: 11; clone size: once; CDR3 protein: CSVRASYEQYF; CDR3 DNA: TGCAGCGTGCGAGCCAGCTACGAGCAGTACTTC
D gene: TRBD2; V gene: TRBV7-2; J gene: TRBJ2-1; CDR3 length: 18; clone size: NA; CDR3 protein: CASSLPRLAGIVYNEQFF; CDR3 DNA: TGTGCCAGCAGCTTACCTCGCTTAGCGGGAATCGTGTACAATGAGCAGTTCTTC
D gene: TRBD1; V gene: TRBV5-1; J gene: TRBJ2-3; CDR3 length: 17; clone size: NA; CDR3 protein: CASSFTGQGPSTDTQYF; CDR3 DNA: TGCGCCAGCAGCTTCACGGGACAGGGACCTTCCACAGATACGCAGTATTTT
D gene: NA; V gene: TRBV11-3; J gene: TRBJ2-3; CDR3 length: 12; clone size: once; CDR3 protein: CASSLEGDTQYF; CDR3 DNA: TGTGCCAGCAGCTTAGAGGGGGATACGCAGTATTTT
D gene: NA; V gene: TRBV21-1; J gene: TRBJ2-5; CDR3 length: 16; clone size: once; CDR3 protein: CASSKELVPLQETQYF; CDR3 DNA: TGTGCCAGCAGCAAAGAGCTTGTGCCGCTACAAGAGACCCAGTACTTC
D gene: TRBD1; V gene: TRBV18; J gene: TRBJ2-7; CDR3 length: 15; clone size: NA; CDR3 protein: CASSPTTGRNYEQYF; CDR3 DNA: TGTGCCAGCTCACCGACGACAGGGAGAAACTACGAGCAGTACTTC
D gene: NA; V gene: TRBV25-1; J gene: TRBJ2-3; CDR3 length: 14; clone size: NA; CDR3 protein: CASAYGVLADTQYF; CDR3 DNA: TGTGCCAGCGCTTATGGGGTTTTGGCAGATACGCAGTATTTT
D gene: TRBD1; V gene: TRBV5-6; J gene: TRBJ1-1; CDR3 length: 13; clone size: NA; CDR3 protein: CASTGQGRTEAFF; CDR3 DNA: TGTGCCAGCACCGGACAGGGACGAACTGAAGCTTTCTTT
D gene: TRBD2; V gene: TRBV28; J gene: TRBJ2-1; CDR3 length: 18; clone size: NA; CDR3 protein: CASGLRFPSGRPRNEQFF; CDR3 DNA: TGTGCCAGCGGACTAAGGTTTCCTAGCGGGAGGCCCAGGAATGAGCAGTTCTTC
D gene: NA; V gene: TRBV5-1; J gene: TRBJ2-7; CDR3 length: 16; clone size: NA; CDR3 protein: CASSLDWGISSYEQYF; CDR3 DNA: TGCGCCAGCAGCCTCGATTGGGGGATCTCCTCCTACGAGCAGTACTTC
D gene: NA; V gene: TRBV5-1; J gene: TRBJ1-1; CDR3 length: 15; clone size: NA; CDR3 protein: CASSLGAGKNTEAFF; CDR3 DNA: TGCGCCAGCAGCTTGGGGGCGGGAAAGAACACTGAAGCTTTCTTT
D gene: NA; V gene: TRBV7-2; J gene: TRBJ2-6; CDR3 length: 14; clone size: once; CDR3 protein: CASIRQSGANVLTF; CDR3 DNA: TGTGCCAGCATCCGACAGTCTGGGGCCAACGTCCTGACTTTC
D gene: NA; V gene: TRBV20-1; J gene: TRBJ1-2; CDR3 length: 11; clone size: once; CDR3 protein: CSAVRLPVYTF; CDR3 DNA: TGCAGTGCCGTCCGCTTGCCGGTCTACACCTTC
D gene: NA; V gene: TRBV10-1; J gene: TRBJ2-3; CDR3 length: 12; clone size: NA; CDR3 protein: CASGQRMDTQYF; CDR3 DNA: TGCGCCAGCGGACAGCGAATGGATACGCAGTATTTT
D gene: NA; V gene: TRBV6-5; J gene: TRBJ2-5; CDR3 length: 12; clone size: once; CDR3 protein: CASSSSQETQYF; CDR3 DNA: TGTGCCAGCAGTTCCAGCCAAGAGACCCAGTACTTC
D gene: NA; V gene: TRBV4-1; J gene: TRBJ2-1; CDR3 length: 17; clone size: NA; CDR3 protein: CASSQTSALASYNEQFF; CDR3 DNA: TGCGCCAGCAGCCAAACCTCTGCACTAGCATCCTACAATGAGCAGTTCTTC
D gene: NA; V gene: TRBV10-3; J gene: TRBJ2-7; CDR3 length: 12; clone size: NA; CDR3 protein: CAISEQGDEQYF; CDR3 DNA: TGTGCCATCAGTGAACAGGGAGACGAGCAGTACTTC
D gene: TRBD2; V gene: TRBV5-4; J gene: TRBJ2-7; CDR3 length: 15; clone size: NA; CDR3 protein: CASSNPSGRPYEQYF; CDR3 DNA: TGTGCCAGCAGCAACCCTAGCGGGAGGCCCTACGAGCAGTACTTC
D gene: NA; V gene: TRBV5-1; J gene: TRBJ2-7; CDR3 length: 13; clone size: NA; CDR3 protein: CASSFQITYEQYF; CDR3 DNA: TGCGCCAGCAGCTTCCAGATTACCTACGAGCAGTACTTC
D gene: TRBD2; V gene: TRBV11-3; J gene: TRBJ2-3; CDR3 length: 17; clone size: NA; CDR3 protein: CASSPHPTSLVADTQYF; CDR3 DNA: TGTGCCAGCAGCCCACACCCGACTAGCCTTGTAGCAGATACGCAGTATTTT
D gene: TRBD2; V gene: TRBV30; J gene: TRBJ2-3; CDR3 length: 14; clone size: NA; CDR3 protein: CAWGGLAGGTVQYF; CDR3 DNA: TGTGCCTGGGGCGGACTAGCGGGAGGGACCGTGCAGTATTTT
D gene: NA; V gene: TRBV5-1; J gene: TRBJ1-2; CDR3 length: 17; clone size: NA; CDR3 protein: CASSTTGSELFTYGYTF; CDR3 DNA: TGCGCCAGCAGCACAACAGGGTCGGAGTTATTTACCTATGGCTACACCTTC
D gene: NA; V gene: TRBV6-5; J gene: TRBJ2-3; CDR3 length: 14; clone size: once; CDR3 protein: CASSYLGNPDTQYF; CDR3 DNA: TGTGCCAGCAGTTACCTCGGGAACCCGGATACGCAGTATTTT
D gene: NA; V gene: TRBV28; J gene: TRBJ2-1; CDR3 length: 13; clone size: NA; CDR3 protein: CASSQPVYNEQFF; CDR3 DNA: TGTGCCAGCAGTCAGCCCGTCTACAATGAGCAGTTCTTC